These 8 T cell receptor beta chains came from one sample sequenced in a study of blood T cells in healthy people across ages. A second roughly 7 to 12 cycle PCR used barcoded and J-beta primers. TCRdb processed the 5' RACE reads anew with MiXCR; each CDR3 protein has one entry. The profile shows over 1,500,000 distinct CDR3 sequences, approximately 50% of them singletons. Sequences were obtained from blood. Receptors were obtained from a middle-aged woman in good health.

The gene calls are TRBV18 and TRBJ2-3; perhaps D is TRBD1 or TRBD2 (5 bases each). Germline values: CDR1 KGHSH, CDR2 LQKENI. The V end was cut by 8 bases, the J end by 4 bases, with 22 bases between. The length of the CDR3 is 16 residues. In nucleotides, the CDR3 is TGTGCCAGCCCCCCCGCCAGGGACCTACTGGCAGATACGCAGTATTTT. This translates into CASPPARDLLADTQYF.

The chain is built from TRBV12-3 or TRBV12-4 and TRBJ2-6; 8 bases align to TRBD1. This CDR3 is built from 16 residues. With 5 bases clipped from V and 4 bases from J, the junction kept 7 bases outside the gene matches. CDR3 nucleotide sequence: TGTGCCAGCAGTCGACAGGGGTCGGCCGGGGCCAACGTCCTGACTTTC. Its protein product is CASSRQGSAGANVLTF.

A word on this clonotype: At one end the junction does not follow the germline gene, possibly because of a read error. The rearrangement uses TRBV7-3 and TRBJ2-3; 9 positions agree with TRBD1. Germline CDR1 is SGHTA and CDR2 is FQGTGA. The CDR3 has 17 residues. The CDR3 loop is CASTLKTGTGRTDTQYF. DNA for the CDR3: TGTGCCAGCACCTTAAAGACCGGGACAGGGAGGACAGATACGCAGTATTTT.

The chain joins TRBV7-9 to TRBJ1-1; D call uncertain. Trimming removed 6 bases at V and 7 bases at J, with 12 bases between. CDR3 length equals 12 residues. Germline CDR1 is SEHNR and CDR2 is FQNEAQ (reference sequence). The DNA for the CDR3 is TGTGCCAGCAGGTCCATCAACCTTGAAGCTTTCTTT. Translating gives CASRSINLEAFF.

The genes are TRBV7-9 and TRBJ1-2, with D possibly being TRBD1 (5 bases). CDR3 size: 14 residues. Germline CDR1 and CDR2: SEHNR and FQNEAQ (reference sequence). V was trimmed by 2 bases and J by 4 bases, leaving 11 bases between them. This chain's CDR3 is CASSLSGFGYGYTF. The DNA for the CDR3 is TGTGCCAGCAGCTTATCAGGGTTCGGCTATGGCTACACCTTC.

This clonotype was observed a few times. This chain links TRBV27 with TRBJ2-7, with 10 bases identical to TRBD1. This CDR3 has 15 residues. Germline V gene data show CDR1 as MNHEY and CDR2 as SMNVEV (reference sequence). After removal of 5 bases from V and 7 bases from J, the junction contained 11 bases not matched to a gene. The CDR3 nucleotides are TGTGCCAGCAGTCCGCCGGGACAGGGGTTATGGGAGCAGTACTTC. Residues: CASSPPGQGLWEQYF.

The chain couples TRBV10-3 to TRBJ2-1; 12 bases are shared with TRBD2. Germline lookup yields CDR1 ENHRY and CDR2 SYGVKD. The length of the CDR3 is 15 residues. V lost 6 bases and J lost 3; bases outside the gene matches: 3. CDR3 in amino acids: CAIRPSGGDYNEQFF. In nucleotides, the CDR3 is TGTGCCATCAGACCTAGCGGGGGGGACTACAATGAGCAGTTCTTC.

This clonotype occurred a few times. The chain combines TRBV12-3 or TRBV12-4 with TRBJ2-5; D might be TRBD2 (6 bases). This CDR3 has 14 residues. V lost 5 bases and J lost 8, with 18 bases in between. The CDR3 reads CASSIGRFGGTQYF. The CDR3 bases are TGTGCCAGCAGTATCGGTCGGTTCGGGGGAACCCAGTACTTC.